This T cell receptor beta chain was sequenced for a study of T cells in Graves' hyperthyroidism and ophthalmopathy. Overall study context: Peripheral blood specimens were obtained at initial diagnosis, prior to any treatment.

Authors of the study amplified TCR beta CDR3 regions from RNA transcripts. The TCR CDR3 first-round RT-PCR relied on the HTBI primer set. Using its own MiXCR run on the multiplex PCR reads, TCRdb lists one record per CDR3 protein. The sample holds nearly 600,000 distinct CDR3 sequences, 13% to 15% seen once. This clonotype was seen ten or more times. Its antigen is unknown. V gave up 5 bases and J gave up 1 base, with 11 bases separating them. The CDR3 has 14 amino acids. CDR1 and CDR2 (germline): SGHAT, FQNNGV. General study findings and limits: The blood repertoire included most of the expanded thyroid clonotypes above 0.001. Separating ophthalmopathy from stable hyperthyroidism was achieved by a 13 V-J model.

Sequences were obtained from blood. This TCR was recovered from a woman younger than 35 with Graves' ophthalmopathy. The chain is built from TRBV11-2 and TRBJ1-1; the D gene is possibly TRBD1 (6 bases). The CDR3 DNA reads as TGTGCCAGCAGCCCCGGGACACCGAACACTGAAGCTTTCTTT. This encodes CASSPGTPNTEAFF.